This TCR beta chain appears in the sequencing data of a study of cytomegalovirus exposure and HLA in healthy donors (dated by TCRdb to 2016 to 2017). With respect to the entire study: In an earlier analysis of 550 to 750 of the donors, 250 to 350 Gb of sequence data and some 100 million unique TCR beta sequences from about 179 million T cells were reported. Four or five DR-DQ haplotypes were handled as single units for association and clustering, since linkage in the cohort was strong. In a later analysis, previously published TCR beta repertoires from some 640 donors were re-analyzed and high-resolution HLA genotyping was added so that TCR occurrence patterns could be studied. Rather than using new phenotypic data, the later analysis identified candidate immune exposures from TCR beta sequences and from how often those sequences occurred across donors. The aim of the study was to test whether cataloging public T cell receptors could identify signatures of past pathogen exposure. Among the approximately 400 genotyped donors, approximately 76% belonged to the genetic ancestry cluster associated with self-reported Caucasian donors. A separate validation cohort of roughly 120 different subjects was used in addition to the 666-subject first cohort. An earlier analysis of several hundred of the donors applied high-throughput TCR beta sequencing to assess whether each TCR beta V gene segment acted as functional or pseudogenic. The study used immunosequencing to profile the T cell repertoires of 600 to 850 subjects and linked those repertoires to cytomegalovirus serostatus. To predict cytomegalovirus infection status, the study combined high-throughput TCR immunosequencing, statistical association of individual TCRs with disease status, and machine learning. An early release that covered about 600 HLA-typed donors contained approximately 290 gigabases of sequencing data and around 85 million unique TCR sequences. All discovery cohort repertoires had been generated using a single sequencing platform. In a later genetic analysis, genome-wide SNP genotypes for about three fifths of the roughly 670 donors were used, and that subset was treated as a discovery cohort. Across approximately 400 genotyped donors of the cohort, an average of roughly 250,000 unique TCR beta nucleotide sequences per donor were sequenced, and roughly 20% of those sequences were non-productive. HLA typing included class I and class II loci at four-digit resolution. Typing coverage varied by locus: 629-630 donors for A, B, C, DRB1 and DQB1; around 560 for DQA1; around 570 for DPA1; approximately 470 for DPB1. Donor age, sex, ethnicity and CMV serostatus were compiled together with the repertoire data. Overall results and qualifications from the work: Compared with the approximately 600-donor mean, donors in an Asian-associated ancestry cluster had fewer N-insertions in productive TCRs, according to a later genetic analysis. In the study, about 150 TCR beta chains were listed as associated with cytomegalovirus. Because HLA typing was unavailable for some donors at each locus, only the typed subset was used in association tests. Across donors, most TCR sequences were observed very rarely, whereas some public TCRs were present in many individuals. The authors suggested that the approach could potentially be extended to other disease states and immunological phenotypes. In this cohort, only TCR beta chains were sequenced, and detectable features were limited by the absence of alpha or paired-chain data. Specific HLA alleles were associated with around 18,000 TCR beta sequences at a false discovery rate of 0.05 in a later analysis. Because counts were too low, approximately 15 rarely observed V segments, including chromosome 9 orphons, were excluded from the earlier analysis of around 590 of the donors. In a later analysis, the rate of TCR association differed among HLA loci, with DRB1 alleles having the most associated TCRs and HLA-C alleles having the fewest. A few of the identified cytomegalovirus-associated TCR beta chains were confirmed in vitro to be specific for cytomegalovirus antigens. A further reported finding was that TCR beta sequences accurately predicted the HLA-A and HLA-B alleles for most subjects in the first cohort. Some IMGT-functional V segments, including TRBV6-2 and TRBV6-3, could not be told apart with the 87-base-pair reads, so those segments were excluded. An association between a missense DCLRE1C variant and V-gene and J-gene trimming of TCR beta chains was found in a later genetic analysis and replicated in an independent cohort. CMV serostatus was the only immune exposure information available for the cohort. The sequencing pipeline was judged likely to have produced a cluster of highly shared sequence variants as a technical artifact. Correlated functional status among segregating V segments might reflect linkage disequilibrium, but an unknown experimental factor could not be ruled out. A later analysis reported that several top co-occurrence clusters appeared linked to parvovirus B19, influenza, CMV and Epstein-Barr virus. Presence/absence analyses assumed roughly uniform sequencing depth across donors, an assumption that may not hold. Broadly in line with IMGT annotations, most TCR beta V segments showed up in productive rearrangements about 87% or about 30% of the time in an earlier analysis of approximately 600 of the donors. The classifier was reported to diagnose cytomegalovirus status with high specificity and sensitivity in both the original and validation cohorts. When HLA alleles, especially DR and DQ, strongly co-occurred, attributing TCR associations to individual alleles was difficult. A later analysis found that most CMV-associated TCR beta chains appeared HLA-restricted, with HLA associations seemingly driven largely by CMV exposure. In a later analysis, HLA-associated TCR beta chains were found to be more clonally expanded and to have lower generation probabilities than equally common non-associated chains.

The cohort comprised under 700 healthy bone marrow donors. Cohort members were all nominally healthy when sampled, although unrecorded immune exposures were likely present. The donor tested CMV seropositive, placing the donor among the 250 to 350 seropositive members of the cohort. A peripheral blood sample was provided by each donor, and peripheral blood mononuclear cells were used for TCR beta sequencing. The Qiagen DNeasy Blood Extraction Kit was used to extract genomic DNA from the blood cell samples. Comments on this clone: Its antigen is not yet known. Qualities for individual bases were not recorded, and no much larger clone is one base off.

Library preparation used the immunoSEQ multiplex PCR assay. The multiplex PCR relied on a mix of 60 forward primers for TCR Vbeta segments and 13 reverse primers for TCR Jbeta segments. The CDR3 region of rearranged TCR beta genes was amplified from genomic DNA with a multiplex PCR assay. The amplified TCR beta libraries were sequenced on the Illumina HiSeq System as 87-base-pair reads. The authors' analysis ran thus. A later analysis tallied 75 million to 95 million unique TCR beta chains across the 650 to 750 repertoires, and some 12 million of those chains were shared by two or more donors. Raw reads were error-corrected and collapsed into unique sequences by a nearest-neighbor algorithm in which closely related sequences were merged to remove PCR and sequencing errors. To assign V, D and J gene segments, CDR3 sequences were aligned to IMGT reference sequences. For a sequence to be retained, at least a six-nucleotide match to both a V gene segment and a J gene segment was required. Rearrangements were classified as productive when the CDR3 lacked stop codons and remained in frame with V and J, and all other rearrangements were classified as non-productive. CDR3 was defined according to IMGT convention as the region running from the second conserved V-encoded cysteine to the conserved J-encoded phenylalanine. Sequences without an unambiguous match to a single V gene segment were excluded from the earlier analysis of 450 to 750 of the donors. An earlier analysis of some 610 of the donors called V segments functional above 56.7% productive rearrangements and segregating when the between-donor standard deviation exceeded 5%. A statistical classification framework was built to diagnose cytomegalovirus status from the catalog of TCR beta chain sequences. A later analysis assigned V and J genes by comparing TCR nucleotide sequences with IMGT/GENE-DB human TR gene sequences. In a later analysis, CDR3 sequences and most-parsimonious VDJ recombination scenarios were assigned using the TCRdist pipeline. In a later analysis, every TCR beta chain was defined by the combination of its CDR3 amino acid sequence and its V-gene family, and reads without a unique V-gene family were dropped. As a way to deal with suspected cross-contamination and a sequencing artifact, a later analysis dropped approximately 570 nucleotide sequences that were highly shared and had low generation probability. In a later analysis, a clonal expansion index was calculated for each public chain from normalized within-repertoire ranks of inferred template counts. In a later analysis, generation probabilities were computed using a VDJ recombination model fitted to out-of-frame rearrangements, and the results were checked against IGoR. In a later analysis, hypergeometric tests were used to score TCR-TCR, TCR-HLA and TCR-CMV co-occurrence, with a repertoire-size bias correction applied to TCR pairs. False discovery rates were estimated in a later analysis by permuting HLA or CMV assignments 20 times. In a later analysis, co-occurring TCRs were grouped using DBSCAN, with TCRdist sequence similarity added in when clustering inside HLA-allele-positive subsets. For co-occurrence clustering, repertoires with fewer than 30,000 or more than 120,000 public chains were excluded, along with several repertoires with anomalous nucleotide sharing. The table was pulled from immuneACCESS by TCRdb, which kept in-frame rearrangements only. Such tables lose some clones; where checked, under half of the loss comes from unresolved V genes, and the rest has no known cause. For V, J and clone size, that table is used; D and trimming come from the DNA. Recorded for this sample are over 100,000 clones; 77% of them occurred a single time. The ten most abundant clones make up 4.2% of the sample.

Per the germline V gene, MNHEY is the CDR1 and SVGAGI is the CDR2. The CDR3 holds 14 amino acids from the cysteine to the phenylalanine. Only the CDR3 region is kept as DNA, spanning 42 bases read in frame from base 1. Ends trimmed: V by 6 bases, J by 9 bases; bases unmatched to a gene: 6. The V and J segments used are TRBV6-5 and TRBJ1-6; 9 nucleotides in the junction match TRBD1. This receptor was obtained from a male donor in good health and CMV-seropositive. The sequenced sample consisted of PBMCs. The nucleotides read TGTGCCAGCAGACCAACAGGGGGCGGTTCACCCCTCCACTTT. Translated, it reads CASRPTGGGSPLHF.